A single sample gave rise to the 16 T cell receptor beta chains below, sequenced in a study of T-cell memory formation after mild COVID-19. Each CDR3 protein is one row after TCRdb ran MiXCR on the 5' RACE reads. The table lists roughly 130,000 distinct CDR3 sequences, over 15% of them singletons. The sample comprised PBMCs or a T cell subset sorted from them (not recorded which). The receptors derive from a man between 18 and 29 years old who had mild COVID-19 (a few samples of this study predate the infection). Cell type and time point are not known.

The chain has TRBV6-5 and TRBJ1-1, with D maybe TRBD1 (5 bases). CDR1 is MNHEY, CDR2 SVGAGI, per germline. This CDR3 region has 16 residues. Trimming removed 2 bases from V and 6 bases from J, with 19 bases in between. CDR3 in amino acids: CASSYLDTGGLAEAFF. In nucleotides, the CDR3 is TGTGCCAGCAGTTACCTGGACACCGGAGGGTTGGCTGAAGCTTTCTTT.

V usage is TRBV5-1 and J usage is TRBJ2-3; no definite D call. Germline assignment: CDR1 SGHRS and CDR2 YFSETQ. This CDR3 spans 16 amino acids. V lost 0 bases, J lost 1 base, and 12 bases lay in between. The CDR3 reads CASSLVAHPGTDTQYF. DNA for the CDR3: TGCGCCAGCAGCTTGGTGGCTCACCCCGGCACAGATACGCAGTATTTT.

DNA of the CDR3: TGTGCCAGCAGCTCCGTTCGGGGGGGTTTTACCGGGGCCAACGTCCTGACTTTC. It is translated as CASSSVRGGFTGANVLTF. The chain is built from TRBV11-2 and TRBJ2-6, with TRBD2 matching 8 bases. Unmatched junction bases numbered 12, after V lost 4 bases and J lost 4 bases. The CDR3 covers 18 residues. From germline, CDR1 is SGHAT and CDR2 FQNNGV.

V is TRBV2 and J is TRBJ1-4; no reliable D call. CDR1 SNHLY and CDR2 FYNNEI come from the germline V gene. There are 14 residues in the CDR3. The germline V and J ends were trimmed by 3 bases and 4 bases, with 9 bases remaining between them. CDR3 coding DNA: TGTGCCAGCAGTGAGGTCACCTATAATGAAAAACTGTTTTTT. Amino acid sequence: CASSEVTYNEKLFF.

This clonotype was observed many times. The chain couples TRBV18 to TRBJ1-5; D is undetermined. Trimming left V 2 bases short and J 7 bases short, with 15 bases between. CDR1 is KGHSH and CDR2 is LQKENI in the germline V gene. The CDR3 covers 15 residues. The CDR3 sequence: CASSPIKHPGQPQHF. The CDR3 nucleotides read TGTGCCAGCTCACCAATAAAACATCCGGGGCAGCCCCAGCATTTT.

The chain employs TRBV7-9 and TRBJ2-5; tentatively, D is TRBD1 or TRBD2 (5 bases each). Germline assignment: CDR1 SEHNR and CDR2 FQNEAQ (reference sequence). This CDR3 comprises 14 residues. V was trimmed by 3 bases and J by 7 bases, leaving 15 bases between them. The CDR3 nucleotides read TGTGCCAGCAGCTTCGACGCGGTGAGGGGGACCCAGTACTTC. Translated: CASSFDAVRGTQYF. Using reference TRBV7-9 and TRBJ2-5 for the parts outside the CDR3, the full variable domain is DTGVSQNPRHKITKRGQNVTFRCDPISEHNRLYWYRQTLGQGPEFLTYFQNEAQLEKSRLLSDRFSAERPKGSFSTLEIQRTEQGDSAMYLCASSFDAVRGTQYFGPGTRLLVL.

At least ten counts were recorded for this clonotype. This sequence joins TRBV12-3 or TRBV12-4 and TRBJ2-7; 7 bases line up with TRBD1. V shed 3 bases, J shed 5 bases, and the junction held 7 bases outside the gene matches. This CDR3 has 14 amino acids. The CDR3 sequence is CASSLDRYGHEQYV. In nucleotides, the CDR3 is TGTGCCAGCAGTTTGGACAGGTACGGTCACGAGCAGTACGTC.

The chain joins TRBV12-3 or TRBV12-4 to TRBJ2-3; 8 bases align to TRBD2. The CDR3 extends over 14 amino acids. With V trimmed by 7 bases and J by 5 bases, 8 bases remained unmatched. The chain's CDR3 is CASMVALAVDTQYF. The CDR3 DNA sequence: TGTGCCAGCATGGTCGCACTAGCGGTAGATACGCAGTATTTT.

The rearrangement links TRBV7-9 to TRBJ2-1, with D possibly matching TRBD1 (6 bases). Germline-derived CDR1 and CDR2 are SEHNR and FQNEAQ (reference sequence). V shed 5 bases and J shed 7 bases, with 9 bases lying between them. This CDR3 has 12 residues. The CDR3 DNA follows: TGTGCCAGCAGCCCCACAGGGAATGAGCAGTTCTTC. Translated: CASSPTGNEQFF.

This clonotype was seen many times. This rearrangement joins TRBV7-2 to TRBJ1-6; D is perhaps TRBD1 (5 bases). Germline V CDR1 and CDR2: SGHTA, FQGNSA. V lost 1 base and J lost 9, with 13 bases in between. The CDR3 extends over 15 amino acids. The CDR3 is CASSLGSGTTSPLHF. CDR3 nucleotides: TGTGCCAGCAGCTTAGGCTCCGGGACTACTTCACCCCTCCACTTT.

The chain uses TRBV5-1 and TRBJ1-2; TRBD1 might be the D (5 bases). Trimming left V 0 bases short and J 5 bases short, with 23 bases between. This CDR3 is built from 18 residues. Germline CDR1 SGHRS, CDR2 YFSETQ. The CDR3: CASSLAAFASGPEYGYTF. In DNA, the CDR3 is TGCGCCAGCAGCTTGGCCGCTTTTGCGTCAGGGCCAGAGTATGGCTACACCTTC.

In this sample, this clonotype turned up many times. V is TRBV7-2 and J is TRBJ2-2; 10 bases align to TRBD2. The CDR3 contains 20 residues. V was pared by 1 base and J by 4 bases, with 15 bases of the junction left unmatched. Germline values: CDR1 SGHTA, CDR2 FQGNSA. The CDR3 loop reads CASSLGGRWERGGVTGELFF. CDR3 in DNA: TGTGCCAGCAGCTTAGGGGGGCGCTGGGAGCGGGGGGGCGTCACCGGGGAGCTGTTTTTT. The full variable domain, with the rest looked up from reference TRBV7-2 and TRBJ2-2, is GAGVSQSPSNKVTEKGKDVELRCDPISGHTALYWYRQSLGQGLEFLIYFQGNSAPDKSGLPSDRFSAERTGGSVSTLTIQRTQQEDSAVYLCASSLGGRWERGGVTGELFFGEGSRLTVL.

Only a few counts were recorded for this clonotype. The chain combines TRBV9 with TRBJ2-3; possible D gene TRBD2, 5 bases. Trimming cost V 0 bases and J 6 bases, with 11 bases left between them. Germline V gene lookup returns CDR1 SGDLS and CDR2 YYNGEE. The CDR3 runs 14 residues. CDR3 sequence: CASSVAEGWDTQYF. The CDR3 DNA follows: TGTGCCAGCAGCGTAGCTGAGGGTTGGGATACGCAGTATTTT.

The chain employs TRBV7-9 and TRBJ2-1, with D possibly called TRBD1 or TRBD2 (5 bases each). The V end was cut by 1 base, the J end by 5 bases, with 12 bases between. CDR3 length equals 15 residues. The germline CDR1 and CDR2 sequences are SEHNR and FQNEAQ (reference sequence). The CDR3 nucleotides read TGTGCCAGCAGCTTAGGGGCAGGGACCCACAATGAGCAGTTCTTC. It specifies CASSLGAGTHNEQFF.

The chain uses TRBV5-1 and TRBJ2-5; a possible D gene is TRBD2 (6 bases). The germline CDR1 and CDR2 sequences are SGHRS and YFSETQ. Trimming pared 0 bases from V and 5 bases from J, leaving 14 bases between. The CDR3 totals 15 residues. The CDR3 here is CASSLGSGPVETQYF. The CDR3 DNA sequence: TGCGCCAGCAGCTTGGGCAGCGGGCCGGTGGAGACCCAGTACTTC.

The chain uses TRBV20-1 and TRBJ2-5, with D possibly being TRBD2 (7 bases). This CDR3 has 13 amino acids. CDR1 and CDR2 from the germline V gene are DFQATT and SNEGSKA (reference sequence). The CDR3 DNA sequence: TGCAGCCCGGGAAAGGGAGGGGGGGAGACCCAGTACTTC. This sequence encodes CSPGKGGGETQYF.